These 21 T cell receptor beta chains originate from one sample sequenced in a study of blood T cell repertoires in COVID-19 (dated by TCRdb to 2020 to 2022). Library generation was performed with the immunoSEQ multiplex PCR assay. The table was pulled from immuneACCESS by TCRdb, which kept in-frame rearrangements only. Such tables lose some clones; where checked, under half of the loss comes from unresolved V genes, and the rest has no known cause. This sample lists some 60,000 clones; around nine tenths were detected once. The ten largest clones represent approximately 6.2% of the sample. The sample consisted of peripheral blood. The receptors stem from a human donor in a cohort sampled during active COVID-19.

The chain combines TRBV5-1 with TRBJ2-3; 11 bases match TRBD2. Trimming at V came to 3 bases and at J to 3 bases, leaving 3 bases not matched to a gene. The length of the CDR3 is 15 residues. Germline CDR1 reads SGHRS; CDR2 reads YFSETQ. Here the CDR3 reads CASSSGLAGTDTQYF. Here the CDR3 DNA reads TGCGCCAGCAGCTCCGGACTAGCGGGTACAGATACGCAGTATTTT.

The sample holds one count of this clone. The chain carries TRBV7-6 and TRBJ2-5, with TRBD2 matching 12 bases. This CDR3 region has 15 residues. The germline CDR1 and CDR2 sequences are SGHVS and FNYEAQ. Trimming took 5 bases from V and 9 from J; bases not matched to a gene: 10. CDR3 coding DNA: TGTGCCAGCAGCCGACTAGCGGGGGCCTCGACGGCCCAGTACTTC. Protein product: CASSRLAGASTAQYF.

This chain links TRBV15 with TRBJ2-2; 7 nucleotides line up with TRBD1. The CDR3 is made up of 13 amino acids. Trimming at V came to 5 bases and at J to 5 bases, leaving 2 bases not matched to a gene. Germline CDR1 reads LNHNV; CDR2 reads YYDKDF (reference sequence). The CDR3 loop reads CATSLQGTGELFF. The CDR3 coding sequence is TGTGCCACCAGCCTACAGGGGACCGGGGAGCTGTTTTTT.

The chain recombines TRBV7-6 with TRBJ2-7, with a possible D match to TRBD2 (6 bases). The CDR3 totals 15 residues. Germline V lookup: CDR1 SGHVS, CDR2 FNYEAQ. V lost 1 base, J lost 3 bases, and 13 bases lay in between. Here the CDR3 DNA reads TGTGCCAGCAGCTTAGAACCGGGAGCGAGCTACGAGCAGTACTTC. This encodes CASSLEPGASYEQYF. Complete variable domain (other parts from reference TRBV7-6 and TRBJ2-7): GAGVSQSPRYKVTKRGQDVALRCDPISGHVSLYWYRQALGQGPEFLTYFNYEAQQDKSGLPNDRFSAERPEGSISTLTIQRTEQRDSAMYRCASSLEPGASYEQYFGPGTRLTVT.

This chain links TRBV19 with TRBJ2-1, with D perhaps matching TRBD2 (6 bases). The germline CDR1 and CDR2 sequences are LNHDA and SQIVND (reference sequence). The V end lost 3 bases, the J end lost 9 bases, and 15 bases lay between the germline ends. CDR3 length: 14 residues. For the CDR3, the DNA is TGTGCCAGTAGTATGGGAGGAGGGTTCGGTGAGCAGTTCTTC. Amino acid sequence: CASSMGGGFGEQFF.

The rearrangement uses TRBV7-9 and TRBJ1-3; D is possibly TRBD1 (5 bases). Germline CDR1 is SEHNR and CDR2 is FQNEAQ (reference sequence). This CDR3 has 15 amino acids. Trimming left V 5 bases short and J 0 bases short, with 11 bases between. The CDR3 reads CASSQGVISGNTIYF. CDR3 bases: TGTGCCAGCAGCCAAGGGGTGATCTCTGGAAACACCATATATTTT.

The gene calls are TRBV5-4 and TRBJ2-5; a possible D gene is TRBD1 (5 bases). The germline V gene has CDR1 SGHNT and CDR2 YYREEE (reference sequence). V was trimmed by 0 bases and J by 2 bases, leaving 11 bases between them. The CDR3 has 15 amino acids. Here the CDR3 DNA reads TGTGCCAGCAGCTTGGCCTTGACAGCGCAAGAGACCCAGTACTTC. Amino acid sequence: CASSLALTAQETQYF. Complete variable domain (other parts from reference TRBV5-4 and TRBJ2-5): ETGVTQSPTHLIKTRGQQVTLRCSSQSGHNTVSWYQQALGQGPQFIFQYYREEENGRGNFPPRFSGLQFPNYSSELNVNALELDDSALYLCASSLALTAQETQYFGPGTRLLVL.

The chain couples TRBV7-2 to TRBJ2-3, with a weak D call TRBD2 (6 bases). Trimming took off 5 bases at V and 1 base at J, with 10 bases between the two ends. Germline V CDR1 and CDR2: SGHTA, FQGNSA. The CDR3 extends over 14 amino acids. This chain's CDR3 is CASSPGGGTDTQYF. The CDR3 region has the DNA TGTGCCAGCAGCCCCGGGGGAGGCACAGATACGCAGTATTTT.

This clone was observed a handful of times. J is TRBJ1-2 and V is TRBV5-8, with TRBD1 matching 9 bases. The CDR3 spans 19 residues. Germline V gene lookup returns CDR1 SGHTS and CDR2 YDEGEE. The J segment lost 1 base and the V segment lost 0 bases, leaving 13 bases of the junction unmatched. The CDR3 reads CASSLAAWVRDRDNYGYTF. Here the CDR3 DNA reads TGTGCCAGCAGCTTGGCCGCATGGGTACGGGACAGGGATAACTATGGCTACACCTTC. Filled out from reference TRBV5-8 and TRBJ1-2, the complete variable domain reads EAGVTQSPTHLIKTRGQQATLRCSPISGHTSVYWYQQALGLGLQFLLWYDEGEERNRGNFPPRFSGRQFPNYSSELNVNALELEDSALYLCASSLAAWVRDRDNYGYTFGSGTRLTVV.

This clone was observed a few times. The V and J genes are TRBV19 and TRBJ1-6, with 7 bases that match TRBD1. Germline values: CDR1 LNHDA, CDR2 SQIVND (reference sequence). Trimming removed 6 bases from V and 10 bases from J; junction bases left unmatched: 9. The CDR3 has 14 amino acids. DNA for the CDR3: TGTGCCAGTAGCATACAGGGGTCAGGATCACCCCTCCACTTT. Translation: CASSIQGSGSPLHF.

The chain recombines TRBV5-8 with TRBJ1-6; 7 bases line up with TRBD1. Per the germline V gene, CDR1 is SGHTS and CDR2 is YDEGEE. V lost 2 bases to trimming and J lost 9 bases; unmatched junction nucleotides: 8. This CDR3 has 15 residues. The CDR3 protein is CASSLRLGGSSPLHF. CDR3 DNA: TGTGCCAGCAGCTTACGCCTAGGGGGCAGTTCACCCCTCCACTTT.

J is TRBJ2-7 and V is TRBV2; TRBD2 agrees at 10 bases. V was pared by 10 bases and J by 0 bases, with 6 bases of the junction left unmatched. The CDR3 covers 14 residues. In germline, CDR1 is SNHLY, CDR2 FYNNEI. The CDR3 is CATLSGRSSYEQYF. Written as DNA, the CDR3 is TGTGCCACCCTTAGCGGGAGGAGCTCCTACGAGCAGTACTTC.

This chain joins TRBV10-3 and TRBJ2-1; 8 bases fit TRBD2. The CDR3 loop spans 15 amino acids. V lost 5 bases, J lost 5 bases, and 8 bases stayed unmatched. CDR1 is ENHRY and CDR2 is SYGVKD in the germline V gene. CDR3 bases: TGTGCCATCAGTATGGGGCGGGAGGAGCACAATGAGCAGTTCTTC. This sequence encodes CAISMGREEHNEQFF.

The chain links TRBV25-1 to TRBJ2-3; D might be TRBD1 (6 bases). This CDR3 is built from 13 residues. Trimming pared 8 bases from V and 4 bases from J, leaving 13 bases between. Germline V gives CDR1 MGHDK, CDR2 SYGVNS. The CDR3 region is CASVQGASDTQYF. In nucleotides, the CDR3 is TGTGCCAGCGTACAGGGTGCGTCAGATACGCAGTATTTT.

This chain links TRBV6-5 with TRBJ1-2, with a possible D match to TRBD1 (5 bases). Trimming removed 5 bases from V and 7 bases from J, with 20 bases in between. Germline CDR1 reads MNHEY; CDR2 reads SVGAGI. CDR3 length: 15 residues. In nucleotides, the CDR3 is TGTGCCAGCAGTAAAAACCTTGCGGGGGTTGGTGGCTACACCTTC. This sequence encodes CASSKNLAGVGGYTF.

The J gene is TRBJ2-1, the V gene TRBV11-3; D gene unclear. Looked up from germline, CDR1 is SGHNT and CDR2 is YENEEA. CDR3 size: 15 residues. The V end was cut by 3 bases, the J end by 1 base, with 10 bases between. DNA for the CDR3: TGTGCCAGCAGCTTTGGGCTTCGGTCCTACAATGAGCAGTTCTTC. Translation: CASSFGLRSYNEQFF.

V and J are TRBV27 and TRBJ2-3, with 7 positions matching TRBD2. The CDR3 loop spans 16 amino acids. CDR1 and CDR2 (germline): MNHEY, SMNVEV (reference sequence). Losses at the gene ends were 0 bases for V and 1 base for J; bases not matched to a gene: 4. In DNA, the CDR3 is TGTGCCAGCAGTTTATCCCCGGCGGGAGGCACAGATACGCAGTATTTT. Translation gives CASSLSPAGGTDTQYF.

This clone has just a few counts. J is TRBJ1-2 and V is TRBV5-1; a possible D gene is TRBD1 (6 bases). This CDR3 has 16 residues. Germline V lookup: CDR1 SGHRS, CDR2 YFSETQ. V was cut by 1 base and J by 7 bases, with 20 bases left in between. This chain's CDR3 is CASSLLQGDSGGGYTF. Written as DNA, the CDR3 is TGCGCCAGCAGCTTGCTACAGGGAGATTCCGGTGGTGGCTACACCTTC.

This sequence joins TRBV27 and TRBJ1-6; D gene ambiguous. This CDR3 spans 14 amino acids. Germline values: CDR1 MNHEY, CDR2 SMNVEV (reference sequence). With 4 bases removed from V and 7 bases from J, the gap between germline ends came to 11 bases. The CDR3 DNA follows: TGTGCCAGCAGTTGGAGGCTGCGGAATTCACCCCTCCACTTT. This gives the protein CASSWRLRNSPLHF.

This chain connects TRBV7-6 to TRBJ1-3, with D unresolved. V was shortened by 1 base and J by 2 bases, with 9 bases between the two germline ends. CDR3 length: 15 amino acids. Germline V gene sequence: CDR1 SGHVS, CDR2 FNYEAQ. CDR3 sequence: CASSLDSTTGNTIYF. In nucleotides, the CDR3 is TGTGCCAGCAGCTTAGACTCTACTACTGGAAACACCATATATTTT. Full variable domain (outside the CDR3, taken from reference TRBV7-6 and TRBJ1-3): GAGVSQSPRYKVTKRGQDVALRCDPISGHVSLYWYRQALGQGPEFLTYFNYEAQQDKSGLPNDRFSAERPEGSISTLTIQRTEQRDSAMYRCASSLDSTTGNTIYFGEGSWLTVV.

The V call is TRBV19, the J call TRBJ1-2; the D gene is possibly TRBD1 (5 bases). The V gene lost 5 bases and the J gene lost 0 bases, with 13 bases spanning the gap. CDR1 and CDR2 (germline): LNHDA, SQIVND (reference sequence). The CDR3 contains 15 residues. The CDR3 spells CASSPPQTANYGYTF. The CDR3 DNA sequence: TGTGCCAGTAGTCCACCCCAGACAGCTAACTATGGCTACACCTTC.